The T cell receptor beta chain described here comes from a study of beta chain features in type 1 diabetes. General study points: More deletions and fewer insertions at VDJ junctions were found in patients with type 1 diabetes. TCRB CDR3 length was moderately but significantly reduced in all four CD4+ subsets of Type 1 diabetes patients.

Unmatched junction bases numbered 2, after V lost 6 bases and J lost 4 bases. The germline CDR1 and CDR2 sequences are MNHEY and SVGAGI. CDR3 size: 14 residues. A note on this clone: No antigen is known for it.

cDNA synthesis used the whole RNA isolate, giving expressed TCRB sequences. Clones were sequenced by immunoSEQ multiplex PCR, and TCRdb holds only the in-frame ones, with some missing. This sample carries around 600,000 clones, around 12% of them seen once, and the ten largest clones take around 0.12%. The TCR was taken from a man younger than 45 with type 1 diabetes. V is TRBV6-5 and J is TRBJ1-5; 11 bases align to TRBD1. What was sequenced was naive CD4+ T cells from blood. The CDR3 loop reads CASSGTGGNQPQHF. DNA of the CDR3: TGTGCCAGCAGCGGGACAGGGGGAAATCAGCCCCAGCATTTT.